This T cell receptor beta chain emerged from a study of shared clonotypes between healthy human individuals. The assay was run at deep level. PCR replicates performed on unsorted PBMC used about 300 ng DNA, 25,000 to 35,000 T cell genomes. The assay was immunoSEQ multiplex PCR, and TCRdb's table has in-frame clones only and misses some. The profile shows about 490,000 clones, less than 80% of them singletons. Trimming stripped 4 bases from V and 6 bases from J, with 12 bases between. The CDR3 has 14 amino acids. Per the germline V gene, CDR1 is SGHTA and CDR2 is FQGNSA. The specimen was PBMCs. This sequence was found in a woman in her forties in good health. Some clones in this sample may be carry-over from other donors' samples. The rearrangement uses TRBV7-2 and TRBJ1-4; D possibly corresponds to TRBD1 (6 bases). The CDR3 reads CASSYRVNDEKLFF. CDR3 sequence (DNA): TGTGCCAGCAGCTACAGGGTTAACGATGAAAAACTGTTTTTT.